This passage covers 10 T cell receptor beta chains from one sample sequenced in a study of cytomegalovirus exposure and HLA in healthy donors. In the PCR, 60 Vbeta and 13 Jbeta primers were used. Clones were read by immunoSEQ multiplex PCR, and TCRdb kept only the in-frame ones, dropping some. This sample has 150,000 to 200,000 clones, with approximately 84% found just once. The sample comprised PBMCs. The receptors stem from a boy aged 5-17 years in good health and CMV-seronegative.

The chain employs TRBV9 and TRBJ2-7; TRBD2 might be the D (6 bases). The CDR3 has 13 amino acids. Germline loops: CDR1 SGDLS, CDR2 YYNGEE. With 3 bases removed from V and 1 base from J, the gap between germline ends came to 8 bases. CDR3 region: CASSATSSYEQYF. DNA for the CDR3: TGTGCCAGCAGCGCGACTAGTTCCTACGAGCAGTACTTC.

The chain is built from TRBV28 and TRBJ2-7; 13 bases are shared with TRBD2. Germline V gives CDR1 MDHEN, CDR2 SYDVKM. Germline trimming cut 4 bases from V and 3 bases from J; bases unmatched to any gene: 3. The CDR3 extends over 15 amino acids. In DNA form, the CDR3 reads TGTGCCAGCAGTTCAAGGACTAGCGGGAGCTACGAGCAGTACTTC. Amino acid sequence: CASSSRTSGSYEQYF.

This chain links TRBV19 with TRBJ2-7; 7 nucleotides match TRBD2. The CDR3 totals 14 residues. The germline gives CDR1 LNHDA, CDR2 SQIVND (reference sequence). V shed 3 bases, J shed 2 bases, and the junction held 4 bases outside the gene matches. CDR3 in DNA: TGTGCCAGTAGTATTAAAGCGGGAACCTACGAGCAGTACTTC. This codes for CASSIKAGTYEQYF. Full variable domain (outside the CDR3, taken from reference TRBV19 and TRBJ2-7): DGGITQSPKYLFRKEGQNVTLSCEQNLNHDAMYWYRQDPGQGLRLIYYSQIVNDFQKGDIAEGYSVSREKKESFPLTVTSAQKNPTAFYLCASSIKAGTYEQYFGPGTRLTVT.

The chain couples TRBV2 to TRBJ1-2; 8 bases are shared with TRBD1. V was clipped by 4 bases and J by 4 bases; unmatched bases: 8. Germline V lookup: CDR1 SNHLY, CDR2 FYNNEI. The CDR3 consists of 15 residues. The CDR3 reads CASSGVQGAFYGYTF. CDR3 DNA: TGTGCCAGCAGTGGGGTTCAGGGGGCTTTCTATGGCTACACCTTC.

The V and J genes are TRBV19 and TRBJ1-5; 9 bases agree with TRBD1. Trimming took 6 bases from V and 4 from J; bases not matched to a gene: 7. The CDR3 is 15 residues long. In germline, CDR1 is LNHDA, CDR2 SQIVND (reference sequence). In DNA form, the CDR3 reads TGTGCCAGTAGCAGGGGACAGGGCGAGAATCAGCCCCAGCATTTT. Protein: CASSRGQGENQPQHF.

The J gene is TRBJ2-5, the V gene TRBV5-1, with D possibly TRBD2 on 5 matching bases. The CDR3 length is 17 residues. V dropped 6 bases and J dropped 1 base, with 22 bases sitting between them. The germline gives CDR1 SGHRS, CDR2 YFSETQ. CDR3 sequence: CASTLRGPGSTQETQYF. The CDR3 bases are TGCGCCAGCACCCTCCGGGGTCCGGGCTCCACCCAAGAGACCCAGTACTTC.

V gene TRBV6-1 combines with J gene TRBJ1-2; D is ambiguous. V lost 3 bases and J 0 bases, leaving 8 bases between the germline ends. Germline-derived CDR1 and CDR2 are MNHNS and SASEGT. CDR3 length: 14 residues. CDR3: CASSDAAANYGYTF. The CDR3 bases are TGTGCCAGCAGTGATGCCGCGGCTAACTATGGCTACACCTTC.

This clone was detected only a few times. CDR3 in amino acids: CASMYSYYTF. The CDR3 DNA reads TGTGCCAGCATGTACAGCTACTACACCTTC. The gene calls are TRBV2 and TRBJ1-2, with D hard to call. The germline CDR1 and CDR2 sequences are SNHLY and FYNNEI. V was trimmed by 7 bases and J by 10 bases, leaving 10 bases between them. This CDR3 contains 10 residues.

The rearrangement links TRBV27 to TRBJ1-1; 9 bases are shared with TRBD1. Looked up from germline, CDR1 is MNHEY and CDR2 is SMNVEV (reference sequence). V lost 6 bases to trimming and J lost 1 base; unmatched junction nucleotides: 12. This CDR3 has 17 residues. The CDR3 is CASRLNFGQGPNTEAFF. The CDR3 region has the DNA TGTGCCAGCAGATTGAACTTCGGACAGGGGCCGAACACTGAAGCTTTCTTT.

As for this clone: The sample has other DNA sequences that encode this CDR3 too. This chain uses TRBV9 with TRBJ1-4, with D maybe TRBD1 (6 bases). Trimming took off 5 bases at V and 6 bases at J, with 14 bases between the two ends. Germline V gives CDR1 SGDLS, CDR2 YYNGEE. This CDR3 region has 14 residues. CDR3 DNA: TGTGCCAGCAGTGTTGCGGGGGGCGATGAAAAACTGTTTTTT. Translating gives CASSVAGGDEKLFF.